The 25 T cell receptor beta chains below were found in one sample sequenced in a study of T cells expressing NK-cell markers. TCRdb reanalyzed the 5' RACE reads and collapses them to one entry per CDR3 protein, without DNA. The sample totals roughly 430,000 distinct CDR3 sequences; its top ten clones hold 6% to 8%. Sequenced material: blood T cells: a sorted CD56 or NKG2C T cell subset, CD4+ or CD8+ T cells, or bulk PBMC T cells (not recorded which). These TCRs come from a woman aged 18 to 75 in good health.

The chain recombines TRBV30 with TRBJ2-7; the D call of TRBD2 rests on TCRdb alone, since no DNA is present to check it. The CDR3 loop spans 14 amino acids. Germline V lookup: CDR1 GTSNPN, CDR2 SVGIG (reference sequence). The CDR3 protein is CAWNLAGRPYEQYF.

The chain is built from TRBV12-3 or TRBV12-4 and TRBJ2-5; checking the TCRdb D call of TRBD2 is not possible without DNA. The CDR3 is 13 amino acids. The CDR3 loop is CASSLAAAETQYF.

The rearrangement joins TRBV12-3 or TRBV12-4 to TRBJ1-5; TCRdb returns TRBD1, unconfirmable since there is no DNA. The CDR3 loop spans 14 amino acids. CDR3 loop: CASSLRGTPQPQHF.

J is TRBJ2-4 and V is TRBV5-1; without DNA, the TCRdb call of TRBD1 cannot be checked. The CDR3 runs to 15 residues. The V gene's germline CDR1 is SGHRS and CDR2 YFSETQ. This chain's CDR3 is CAGWDRPPYKNIQYF.

This chain joins TRBV3-1 and TRBJ2-2; TCRdb outputs TRBD2, but without DNA this stays unchecked. CDR3 length: 17 amino acids. Germline CDR1 is LGHDT and CDR2 is YNNKEL (reference sequence). CDR3 protein: CASSQVGLAGAAGELFF.

The chain uses TRBV2 and TRBJ2-1; checking the TCRdb D call of TRBD1 is not possible without DNA. The CDR3 consists of 15 residues. The V gene's germline CDR1 is SNHLY and CDR2 FYNNEI. The CDR3 reads CASTEGGQGNNEQFF.

The chain joins TRBV7-2 to TRBJ2-7; TCRdb outputs TRBD1, but without DNA this stays unchecked. The CDR3 is 14 amino acids. Germline-derived CDR1 and CDR2 are SGHTA and FQGNSA. The CDR3 loop reads CASGRQGGSYEQYF.

The chain couples TRBV30 to TRBJ1-2. The germline gives CDR1 GTSNPN, CDR2 SVGIG (reference sequence). The CDR3 is 13 residues long. CDR3 region: CAWSVLQNYGYTF.

The gene calls are TRBV21-1 and TRBJ2-4; TCRdb's D call, TRBD2, is unchecked because there is no DNA. TRBV21-1 is an annotated pseudogene. This CDR3 is 14 amino acids long. This CDR3 is CASSKGDGRDIQYF.

The chain recombines TRBV6-5 with TRBJ2-1; TCRdb's D gene call, TRBD1, goes unchecked for lack of DNA. There are 14 residues in the CDR3. CDR1 MNHEY and CDR2 SVGAGI come from the germline V gene. The CDR3 here is CASSYSTRGREQFF.

The chain has TRBV20-1 and TRBJ2-1; TCRdb's D call, TRBD2, is unchecked because there is no DNA. Germline V CDR1 and CDR2: DFQATT, SNEGSKA (reference sequence). The CDR3 contains 18 residues. CDR3 protein: CSARVLPGTRNVGNEQFF.

The chain recombines TRBV15 with TRBJ1-2; as DNA is missing, the TRBD1 call by TCRdb cannot be tested. The CDR3 covers 15 residues. The germline CDR1 and CDR2 sequences are LNHNV and YYDKDF (reference sequence). This CDR3 reads CATSRERDTNYGYTF.

The rearrangement links TRBV12-3 or TRBV12-4 to TRBJ1-5; TCRdb's D call of TRBD1 is untestable without DNA. The CDR3 is 15 amino acids. The CDR3 spells CASSGGTGRNQPQHF.

The chain links TRBV11-2 to TRBJ2-5; TCRdb indicates TRBD2, and absent DNA this call remains unverified. The germline gives CDR1 SGHAT, CDR2 FQNNGV. The CDR3 has 16 residues. The CDR3: CASSPTAGVIQETQYF.

V gene TRBV28 combines with J gene TRBJ2-3; with no DNA, the TCRdb D assignment of TRBD1 cannot be verified. CDR3 size: 14 residues. Germline values: CDR1 MDHEN, CDR2 SYDVKM. The CDR3 protein is CASSLGGSADTQYF.

The chain couples TRBV11-2 to TRBJ2-3. Germline-derived CDR1 and CDR2 are SGHAT and FQNNGV. The CDR3 totals 12 residues. The CDR3 sequence: CASSLVVDTQYF. Complete variable domain (other parts from reference TRBV11-2 and TRBJ2-3): EAGVAQSPRYKIIEKRQSVAFWCNPISGHATLYWYQQILGQGPKLLIQFQNNGVVDDSQLPKDRFSAERLKGVDSTLKIQPAKLEDSAVYLCASSLVVDTQYFGPGTRLTVL.

The chain combines TRBV12-3 or TRBV12-4 with TRBJ2-1; TCRdb indicates TRBD1, and absent DNA this call remains unverified. The CDR3 length is 14 residues. The CDR3: CASSSGTQTNEQFF.

The chain links TRBV5-5 to TRBJ2-6; TCRdb reports TRBD2, a call that lacks DNA to check it against. The CDR3 extends over 15 amino acids. Germline CDR1 is SGHKS and CDR2 is YYEKEE (reference sequence). This chain's CDR3 is CASSTARPGANVLTF.

This chain's CDR3 is CASSLFAGTDTQYF. This chain joins TRBV5-1 and TRBJ2-3. There are 14 residues in the CDR3. CDR1 SGHRS and CDR2 YFSETQ come from the germline V gene.

The genes are TRBV7-3 and TRBJ2-1. Germline CDR1 is SGHTA and CDR2 is FQGTGA. The CDR3 spans 15 residues. The CDR3 sequence: CASRPTGGSYNEQFF. The full variable domain, completed using reference TRBV7-3 and TRBJ2-1, is GAGVSQTPSNKVTEKGKYVELRCDPISGHTALYWYRQSLGQGPEFLIYFQGTGAADDSGLPNDRFFAVRPEGSVSTLKIQRTERGDSAVYLCASRPTGGSYNEQFFGPGTRLTVL.

The chain employs TRBV20-1 and TRBJ2-3. From germline, CDR1 is DFQATT and CDR2 SNEGSKA (reference sequence). The CDR3 extends over 11 amino acids. The CDR3 spells CSAYSTDTQYF.

The chain uses TRBV5-1 and TRBJ2-2. This CDR3 region has 13 residues. The germline gives CDR1 SGHRS, CDR2 YFSETQ. The CDR3: CASCRVDTGELFF.

The chain couples TRBV29-1 to TRBJ2-1; TCRdb reports TRBD1, a call that lacks DNA to check it against. Germline lookup yields CDR1 SQVTM and CDR2 ANQGSEA. CDR3 length: 13 residues. CDR3: CSASGTGGNEQFF.

J is TRBJ2-1 and V is TRBV5-4. The CDR3 contains 11 residues. CDR1 SGHNT and CDR2 YYREEE come from the germline V gene (reference sequence). CDR3 amino acids: CASSFEYEQFF.

The rearrangement joins TRBV6-5 to TRBJ1-1; TCRdb's D call, TRBD1, is unchecked because there is no DNA. This CDR3 contains 14 residues. CDR1 is MNHEY, CDR2 SVGAGI, per germline. This CDR3 reads CASSYGSGNTEAFF.